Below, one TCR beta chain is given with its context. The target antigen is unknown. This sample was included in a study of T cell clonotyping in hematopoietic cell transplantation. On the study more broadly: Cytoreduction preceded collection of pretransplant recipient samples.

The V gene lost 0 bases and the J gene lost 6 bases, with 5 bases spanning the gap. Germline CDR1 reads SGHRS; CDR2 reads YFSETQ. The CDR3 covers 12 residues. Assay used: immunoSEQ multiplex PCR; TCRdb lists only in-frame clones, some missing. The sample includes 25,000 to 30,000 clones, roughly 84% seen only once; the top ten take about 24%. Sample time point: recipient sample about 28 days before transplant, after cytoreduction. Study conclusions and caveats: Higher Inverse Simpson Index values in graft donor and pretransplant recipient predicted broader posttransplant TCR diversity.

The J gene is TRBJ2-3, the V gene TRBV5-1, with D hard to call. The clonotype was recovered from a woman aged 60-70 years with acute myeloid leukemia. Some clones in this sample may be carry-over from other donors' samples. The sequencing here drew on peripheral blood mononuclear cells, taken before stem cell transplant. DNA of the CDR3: TGCGCCAGCAGCTTGGGGTTGGATACGCAGTATTTT. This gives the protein CASSLGLDTQYF.